The 28 T cell receptor beta chains given below trace back to one sample, sequenced in a study of blood T cell repertoires in COVID-19. Using immunoSEQ multiplex PCR, the repertoire was profiled, and TCRdb retains in-frame clones only, with some absent. This table holds some 170,000 clones, approximately 85% found once. Sequencing was performed on peripheral blood. These receptors all come from a woman aged 55-75 years with acute or convalescent COVID-19.

In this sample, this clone turned up once. The chain recombines TRBV5-5 with TRBJ1-3; tentatively, D is TRBD1 (5 bases). The V and J ends lost 0 bases and 9 bases respectively, with 10 bases between them. CDR3 length: 13 residues. CDR1 SGHKS and CDR2 YYEKEE come from the germline V gene (reference sequence). In DNA form, the CDR3 reads TGTGCCAGCAGCTTGGAACAGGTGTCCACCATATATTTT. Translating gives CASSLEQVSTIYF.

The table lists this clone with a few counts. The rearrangement links TRBV10-3 to TRBJ1-4; 10 bases are a match to TRBD1. Trimming cost V 3 bases and J 3 bases; bases outside gene matches: 7. The CDR3 length is 17 residues. Germline V lookup: CDR1 ENHRY, CDR2 SYGVKD. This chain's CDR3 is CAISDPGQGYSNEKLFF. The CDR3 nucleotides read TGTGCCATCAGTGATCCGGGACAGGGGTATTCTAATGAAAAACTGTTTTTT.

This rearrangement joins TRBV6-1 to TRBJ2-5; D is undetermined. The ends were cut back, 4 bases at V and 5 bases at J, with 14 bases in the middle. The germline gives CDR1 MNHNS, CDR2 SASEGT. The CDR3 loop spans 14 amino acids. The CDR3 protein is CASSGASRSETQYF. CDR3 nucleotide sequence: TGTGCCAGCAGTGGAGCGAGCCGATCGGAGACCCAGTACTTC.

With regard to this clone: An end of the junction differs from the germline gene, which may be a read error. V and J are TRBV7-7 and TRBJ2-1; 10 positions agree with TRBD2. CDR1 is SSHAT and CDR2 is FNYEAQ in the germline V gene (reference sequence). The CDR3 covers 18 residues. The CDR3 loop reads CASSLSSGGLAAYNEQFF. CDR3 nucleotides: TGTGCTAGCAGCTTAAGTTCCGGAGGACTAGCGGCCTACAATGAGCAGTTCTTC.

The chain employs TRBV7-2 and TRBJ2-5; D possibly corresponds to TRBD1 (5 bases). There are 13 residues in the CDR3. Per germline, CDR1 SGHTA and CDR2 FQGNSA. V was pared by 3 bases and J by 5 bases, with 10 bases between. The DNA for the CDR3 is TGTGCCAGCAGCTTTAAGGCAGGGGAGACCCAGTACTTC. This sequence encodes CASSFKAGETQYF.

The chain carries TRBV2 and TRBJ1-2; the D gene is possibly TRBD1 (5 bases). The CDR3 has 16 residues. V shed 0 bases and J shed 0 bases, with 11 bases lying between them. Per germline, CDR1 SNHLY and CDR2 FYNNEI. The DNA for the CDR3 is TGTGCCAGCAGTGAAGCGATGGGGGGACCTAACTATGGCTACACCTTC. Translated: CASSEAMGGPNYGYTF.

This sequence joins TRBV29-1 and TRBJ1-1, with D uncertain. V lost 5 bases, J lost 0 bases, and 16 bases lay in between. Germline V gives CDR1 SQVTM, CDR2 ANQGSEA. This CDR3 has 15 residues. CDR3 bases: TGCAGCGTTCACGGAGGGCAGGCCCTGAACACTGAAGCTTTCTTT. Protein product: CSVHGGQALNTEAFF.

The gene calls are TRBV12-3 or TRBV12-4 and TRBJ1-6; 7 bases fit TRBD1. CDR3 length: 13 amino acids. Trimming took 5 bases from V and 10 from J; bases not matched to a gene: 5. This chain's CDR3 is CASSPQGWSPLHF. CDR3 in DNA: TGTGCCAGCAGTCCACAGGGGTGGTCACCCCTCCACTTT.

The CDR3 DNA reads as TGTGCCAGCAGTGAATTCAGACTAGCAATAAAGGGTAATGAGCAGTTCTTC. Protein sequence: CASSEFRLAIKGNEQFF. This sequence joins TRBV6-1 and TRBJ2-1; 7 bases map to TRBD2. The CDR3 is 17 residues long. Germline CDR1 and CDR2: MNHNS and SASEGT. The trim removed 2 bases at V and 7 bases at J, leaving 14 bases unmatched.

J is TRBJ2-7 and V is TRBV6-5; 9 positions agree with TRBD1. This CDR3 is built from 16 residues. The ends lost 4 bases at V and 5 bases at J; junction bases unmatched: 12. Germline V gene data show CDR1 as MNHEY and CDR2 as SVGAGI. The CDR3 DNA sequence: TGTGCCAGCAGTTTTAAGCCGGGACAGGGTCGGAACGAGCAGTACTTC. This codes for CASSFKPGQGRNEQYF.

Worth noting for this clone: A read error may produce the germline difference seen at one junction end. The chain uses TRBV3-1 (or the pseudogene TRBV3-2) and TRBJ2-1, with 14 bases lining up with TRBD2. The CDR3 consists of 14 residues. Germline V gene data show CDR1 as LGHDT and CDR2 as YNNKEL (reference sequence). The CDR3 region is CASRQGLAGGEQFF. As DNA, the CDR3 is TGTGCCAGCAGGCAAGGACTAGCGGGGGGTGAGCAGTTCTTC.

This clone was picked up one time. The V gene is TRBV19, the J gene TRBJ1-2, with D perhaps TRBD1 (6 bases). Germline V CDR1 and CDR2: LNHDA, SQIVND (reference sequence). Trimming removed 0 bases at V and 8 bases at J, with 13 bases between. The CDR3 runs 14 residues. DNA for the CDR3: TGTGCCAGTAGTATAGACCGCACAGGGACGGGCTACACCTTC. It yields the protein CASSIDRTGTGYTF.

This clone was recorded a few times. The chain couples TRBV7-9 to TRBJ1-1; perhaps TRBD1 as D (6 bases). The CDR3 spans 12 residues. Germline CDR1 and CDR2: SEHNR and FQNEAQ (reference sequence). The ends were cut back, 10 bases at V and 11 bases at J, with 20 bases in the middle. The CDR3 is CATTTGTYQAFF. In nucleotides, the CDR3 is TGTGCCACAACCACGGGGACATACCAGGCTTTCTTT. Combining the CDR3 with reference TRBV7-9 and TRBJ1-1 gives the whole variable domain DTGVSQNPRHKITKRGQNVTFRCDPISEHNRLYWYRQTLGQGPEFLTYFQNEAQLEKSRLLSDRFSAERPKGSFSTLEIQRTEQGDSAMYLCATTTGTYQAFFGQGTRLTVV.

The chain recombines TRBV7-9 with TRBJ1-4, with a tentative D call TRBD1 (6 bases). Trimming took 1 base from V and 2 from J, leaving 11 bases between them. Germline values: CDR1 SEHNR, CDR2 FQNEAQ (reference sequence). This CDR3 region has 16 residues. The chain's CDR3 is CASSLEGGATNEKLFF. CDR3 in DNA: TGTGCCAGCAGCTTAGAAGGGGGGGCGACTAATGAAAAACTGTTTTTT.

The chain carries TRBV28 and TRBJ2-5, with TRBD2 as a possible D gene (5 bases). V lost 8 bases and J 5 bases, leaving 15 bases between the germline ends. Germline-derived CDR1 and CDR2 are MDHEN and SYDVKM. The CDR3 has 13 amino acids. This CDR3 is CASGEGTRETQYF. CDR3 in DNA: TGTGCCAGCGGTGAGGGTACCCGGGAGACCCAGTACTTC. Looking up the rest from reference TRBV28 and TRBJ2-5 gives the full variable domain: DVKVTQSSRYLVKRTGEKVFLECVQDMDHENMFWYRQDPGLGLRLIYFSYDVKMKEKGDIPEGYSVSREKKERFSLILESASTNQTSMYLCASGEGTRETQYFGPGTRLLVL.

The rearrangement joins TRBV27 to TRBJ1-1; maybe TRBD1 (5 bases). The germline V gene encodes CDR1 MNHEY and CDR2 SMNVEV (reference sequence). V lost 0 bases to trimming and J lost 0 bases, with 23 bases between them. The CDR3 length is 20 residues. The CDR3 spells CASSLSRIPGSGAMNTEAFF. The CDR3 region has the DNA TGTGCCAGCAGTTTATCTCGGATCCCGGGCAGTGGGGCCATGAACACTGAAGCTTTCTTT.

The chain links TRBV19 to TRBJ1-1, with D tentatively TRBD1 (5 bases). The V end lost 3 bases, the J end lost 1 base, and 6 bases lay between the germline ends. The germline V gene has CDR1 LNHDA and CDR2 SQIVND (reference sequence). The CDR3 contains 13 residues. The CDR3 region has the DNA TGTGCCAGTAGTATGGGGCAGAACACTGAAGCTTTCTTT. It encodes CASSMGQNTEAFF.

V is TRBV21-1 and J is TRBJ2-7; the D call TRBD1 from the table was never checked on the DNA. TRBV21-1 is marked as a pseudogene. The CDR3 is 15 residues long. The CDR3 coding sequence is TGTGCCAGCACCGAATTCAGGGGCTTCCCCTACGAGCAGTACGTC. Amino acids: CASTEFRGFPYEQYV.

The chain joins TRBV18 to TRBJ2-2, with TRBD1 matching over 9 bases. Germline trimming cut 2 bases from V and 4 bases from J; bases unmatched to any gene: 2. The germline gives CDR1 KGHSH, CDR2 LQKENI. The CDR3 covers 15 residues. CDR3 in DNA: TGTGCCAGCTCACCAGGACAGGGGACCACCGGGGAGCTGTTTTTT. The encoded protein is CASSPGQGTTGELFF.

The chain is built from TRBV19 and TRBJ2-7; TRBD1 might be the D (7 bases). The CDR3 spans 15 residues. CDR1 is LNHDA and CDR2 is SQIVND in the germline V gene (reference sequence). The V gene lost 10 bases and the J gene lost 9 bases, with 28 bases spanning the gap. CDR3: CATRDSLSPGETQYF. In nucleotides, the CDR3 is TGTGCCACTCGGGACAGTCTATCCCCGGGGGAAACGCAGTACTTC.

The chain joins TRBV28 to TRBJ1-3; tentative D call: TRBD1 (6 bases). The CDR3 is made up of 15 amino acids. The V end lost 4 bases, the J end lost 4 bases, and 14 bases lay between the germline ends. The germline V gene encodes CDR1 MDHEN and CDR2 SYDVKM. CDR3 DNA sequence: TGTGCCAGCAGTTCGGCAGGGGCCGTGGGAAACACCATATATTTT. Amino acid sequence: CASSSAGAVGNTIYF.

The chain has TRBV6-5 and TRBJ1-4; D unresolved. CDR3 length equals 15 residues. CDR1 and CDR2 (germline): MNHEY, SVGAGI. The ends were cut back, 6 bases at V and 0 bases at J, with 11 bases in the middle. The CDR3 protein is CASSQVPATNEKLFF. The CDR3 nucleotides are TGTGCCAGCAGCCAGGTACCTGCAACTAATGAAAAACTGTTTTTT.

This clone was counted once. J is TRBJ2-5 and V is TRBV11-2, with a tentative D call TRBD1 (6 bases). CDR3 size: 16 residues. V was pared by 0 bases and J by 5 bases, with 16 bases between. Per germline, CDR1 SGHAT and CDR2 FQNNGV. The CDR3 DNA reads as TGTGCCAGCAGCTTAGATATGGGACAACCCCCGGAGACCCAGTACTTC. It specifies CASSLDMGQPPETQYF.

The chain uses TRBV10-1 and TRBJ2-1; D gene uncertain. CDR3 length: 14 residues. V was pared by 2 bases and J by 0 bases, with 5 bases between. The germline CDR1 and CDR2 sequences are WNHNN and SYGVQD (reference sequence). This CDR3 is CASSEGDSYNEQFF. DNA for the CDR3: TGCGCCAGCAGTGAGGGAGACTCCTACAATGAGCAGTTCTTC.

This clone was counted only a few times. The genes are TRBV6-5 and TRBJ2-3; 9 nucleotides match TRBD2. Germline CDR1 MNHEY, CDR2 SVGAGI. The V and J ends lost 6 bases and 3 bases, in that order; junction bases with no gene match: 4. The CDR3 has 14 amino acids. The CDR3 loop is CASRQTSGTDTQYF. The CDR3 DNA reads as TGTGCCAGCAGGCAGACTAGCGGTACAGATACGCAGTATTTT.

The CDR3: CASRELAGGANEQFF. The CDR3 region has the DNA TGCGCCAGCAGGGAGCTAGCGGGAGGTGCCAATGAGCAGTTCTTC. This chain uses TRBV5-1 with TRBJ2-1, with 11 bases aligning to TRBD2. The V gene's germline CDR1 is SGHRS and CDR2 YFSETQ. The CDR3 sequence is 15 residues long. V was pared by 5 bases and J by 6 bases, with 7 bases of the junction left unmatched.

The chain carries TRBV7-9 and TRBJ1-2, with D possibly matching TRBD1 (5 bases). Germline values: CDR1 SEHNR, CDR2 FQNEAQ (reference sequence). V was cut by 5 bases and J by 0 bases, with 16 bases left in between. This CDR3 spans 16 amino acids. CDR3 residues: CASSRGWGTPNYGYTF. The CDR3 nucleotides read TGTGCCAGCAGCAGGGGCTGGGGGACTCCTAACTATGGCTACACCTTC.

The count of this clone is one. This chain links TRBV29-1 with TRBJ2-7, with TRBD2 matching 14 bases. This CDR3 is 12 amino acids long. The junction had 4 bases not matched to a gene; V was cut back by 6 bases and J by 9 bases. Germline V gene sequence: CDR1 SQVTM, CDR2 ANQGSEA. The CDR3 protein is CSVGTSGSGQYF. In DNA form, the CDR3 reads TGCAGCGTGGGGACTAGCGGGAGCGGGCAGTACTTC.